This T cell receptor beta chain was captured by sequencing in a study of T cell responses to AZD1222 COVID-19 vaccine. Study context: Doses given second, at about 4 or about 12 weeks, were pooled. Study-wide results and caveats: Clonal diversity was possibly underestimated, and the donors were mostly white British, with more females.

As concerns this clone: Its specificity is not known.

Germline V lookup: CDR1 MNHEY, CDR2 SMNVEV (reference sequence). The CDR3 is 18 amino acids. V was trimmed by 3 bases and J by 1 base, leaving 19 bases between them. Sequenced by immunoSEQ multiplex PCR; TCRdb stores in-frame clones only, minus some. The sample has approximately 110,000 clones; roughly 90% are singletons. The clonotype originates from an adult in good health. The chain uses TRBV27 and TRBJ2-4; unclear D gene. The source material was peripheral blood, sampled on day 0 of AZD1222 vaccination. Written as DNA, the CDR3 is TGTGCCAGCAGTTTCGGAATCGGCTCAGGCCCCGCCAAAAACATTCAGTACTTC. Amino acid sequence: CASSFGIGSGPAKNIQYF.